This T cell receptor (beta chain) appears in the sequencing data of a study of post-analysis software for immune sequencing data (dated by TCRdb to between 2014 and 2017). Looking at the study overall: The recorded disease courses included relapsing-remitting, secondary progressive and progressive-relapsing multiple sclerosis, and some patients had no subtype annotation. Patient repertoires were compared against about twelve previously published healthy control repertoires from donors aged roughly 6 to 27 years. A subset of samples was prepared in parallel using single-end sample barcoding, then pooled and co-amplified after Illumina adapter ligation. The investigation overall reported the following: Direct clustering with F measure showed strong co-clustering of samples prepared in the same batch, prompting a batch-effect correction. Multiple sclerosis patients had significantly lower normalized Chao1 diversity than controls, a result that suggests substantial peripheral T-cell clonal expansion. Patients showed significantly higher frequencies than controls for five TRBV segments, among them TRBV5-6, TRBV5-1 and TRBV20-1. The multiple sclerosis patient group was slightly younger than the control group.

The library was built by means of PCR. Reads for this sample came from an Illumina HiSeq 2500. Unique molecular identifiers were incorporated into TCR beta cDNA libraries to reduce PCR and sequencing biases. Roughly 0.5 million cDNA molecules were obtained per 1 to 10 million input T cells, so each molecule approximated one T cell. The patient libraries were prepared and sequenced using the same protocol as the earlier healthy control dataset. Within a given batch, samples were prepared together, multiplexed and sequenced on the same HiSeq lane. In the paper's pipeline: Raw barcoded reads were processed with MIGEC, and single-read molecular identifier groups were discarded before consensus assembly and CDR3 extraction. Clonotype tables were post-analysed with VDJtools, and diversity was normalized by down-sampling all datasets to the smallest sample size. In repertoire overlap clustering, CDR3 amino acid sequences, but not nucleotide sequences, were matched to correct batch-related cross-sample contamination. TCRdb applied fastp at Q25 and MiXCR to the public reads, then kept only in-frame beta chains. Entries are consolidated by CDR3 protein sequence, retaining the most common genes and DNA. TCRdb's processing, not the study's, gives the V and J calls here. The sample records some 370,000 distinct CDR3 sequences, about a third of which are singletons. Around 15% of the sample is in the top ten clones.

V loses 1 base of germline sequence and J loses 1 base, and the interval between the two ends is 4 bases. Based on the germline V gene, the CDR1 and CDR2 sequences are MNHNS and SASEGT. The CDR3 starts with the cysteine, ends with the phenylalanine, and has 13 residues. Only CDR3 DNA is held: 39 bases, read in frame from base 1. This clonotype came up a few times. The clone's antigen remains unknown. No quality values exist for individual bases; no much larger clone is one base distant. TCR beta repertoires were profiled from peripheral blood of under 15 young patients with multiple sclerosis to demonstrate the VDJtools post-analysis software. The multiple sclerosis patients were children and adolescents ranging in age from roughly 6 to 15 years.

The sequenced sample consisted of blood. In this chain, TRBV6-1 is recombined with TRBJ2-5; no D gene can be assigned with confidence. This receptor was identified in a girl aged 10-17 years with multiple sclerosis. CDR3 sequence: CASSEVTQETQYF. The nucleotide sequence is TGTGCCAGCAGTGAAGTCACCCAAGAGACCCAGTACTTC.